Presented here are 23 T cell receptor beta chains from one specimen sequenced in a study of metastatic and nonmetastatic thyroid tumors. Until they underwent thyroid surgery, no patient had received any treatment. MiXCR was used by TCRdb to re-call the PCR reads. The sample shows some 25,000 clones, 20% to 25% of them seen only once. The sequencing input was blood. These receptors came from a male donor with papillary thyroid cancer or a benign thyroid nodule (not recorded which). Some clones in this sample may be carry-over from other donors' samples.

This clone was seen at least ten times. Other DNA sequences within the sample encode an identical CDR3. The rearrangement uses TRBV20-1 and TRBJ1-1, with D possibly matching TRBD1 (5 bases). Germline V lookup: CDR1 DFQATT, CDR2 SNEGSKA (reference sequence). Trimming cost V 2 bases and J 4 bases, with 14 bases left between them. The length of the CDR3 is 14 residues. CDR3 protein: CSARSDSLGTEAFF. CDR3 sequence (DNA): TGCAGTGCTAGATCTGACAGTTTAGGCACTGAAGCTTTCTTT.

This clone was seen repeatedly, ten times or more. The V call is TRBV14, the J call TRBJ1-1; D is ambiguous. The CDR3 covers 13 residues. Trimming pared 1 base from V and 10 bases from J, leaving 13 bases between. CDR1 is SGHDN and CDR2 is FVKESK in the germline V gene. Here the CDR3 reads CASSQGSGVGAFF. In DNA form, the CDR3 reads TGTGCCAGCAGCCAAGGGTCCGGGGTTGGAGCTTTCTTT.

This clone appeared many times. The genes are TRBV19 and TRBJ1-5; tentative D call: TRBD1 (5 bases). V lost 3 bases and J 5 bases, leaving 11 bases between the germline ends. Germline assignment: CDR1 LNHDA and CDR2 SQIVND (reference sequence). This CDR3 is built from 14 residues. The CDR3 DNA reads TGTGCCAGTAGTATTAGTGGGGCTCATCAGCCCCAGCATTTT. Translation: CASSISGAHQPQHF.

This clone rates as medium-sized. This chain links TRBV4-3 with TRBJ1-2, with D possibly matching TRBD1 (6 bases). Germline CDR1 LGHNA, CDR2 YSLEER. Trimming removed 0 bases from V and 8 bases from J, with 22 bases in between. The CDR3 spans 17 residues. CDR3 in DNA: TGCGCCAGCAGCCAAGAGACACGGAGCGGGGGCTATGCGGGCTACACCTTC. This translates into CASSQETRSGGYAGYTF.

Ten or more counts support this clone. J is TRBJ2-4 and V is TRBV30; 9 bases match TRBD1. V dropped 7 bases and J dropped 0; count of bases not matched to a gene: 4. The CDR3 has 14 residues. Germline V gives CDR1 GTSNPN, CDR2 SVGIG (reference sequence). The CDR3 nucleotides are TGTGCCTCGGGACAGGGAGGAGCCAAAAACATTCAGTACTTC. Translated: CASGQGGAKNIQYF.

This clone showed up many times. The J gene is TRBJ1-2, the V gene TRBV20-1; D is uncertain. The germline CDR1 and CDR2 sequences are DFQATT and SNEGSKA (reference sequence). CDR3 length: 14 residues. The V end lost 0 bases, the J end lost 9 bases, and 17 bases lay between the germline ends. DNA for the CDR3: TGCAGTGCTAGAGAAAACAACCGCGGCAATCGCTACACCTTC. Its protein product is CSARENNRGNRYTF.

This clone has at least ten counts. This chain links TRBV30 with TRBJ1-5, with D perhaps TRBD1 (5 bases). The CDR3 extends over 13 amino acids. CDR1 and CDR2 from the germline V gene are GTSNPN and SVGIG (reference sequence). Trimming cost V 1 base and J 4 bases, with 8 bases left between them. The DNA of the CDR3 is TGTGCCTGGAGTGGGGAGGGGAATCAGCCCCAGCATTTT. Encoded protein: CAWSGEGNQPQHF.

This clone was seen ten or more times. The genes are TRBV18 and TRBJ1-3; D unclear. Between the trimmed V and J ends, which lost 3 bases and 4 bases, there was a span of 13 bases. Germline V gives CDR1 KGHSH, CDR2 LQKENI. This CDR3 is built from 15 residues. Here the CDR3 DNA reads TGTGCCAGCTCACCGGTTAACGTTTTCGGAAACACCATATATTTT. Protein: CASSPVNVFGNTIYF.

The chain uses TRBV2 and TRBJ1-6; 8 positions match TRBD1. J gave up 10 bases and V 3 bases, and 5 bases lay outside the gene matches. Germline lookup yields CDR1 SNHLY and CDR2 FYNNEI. This CDR3 is 14 amino acids long. The CDR3 DNA reads as TGTGCCAGCAGTGATCGGACAGGGCTCTCACCCCTCCACTTT. It encodes CASSDRTGLSPLHF.

This clone appeared many times. The CDR3 region has the DNA TGTGCCAGCGACGGGGGCAGGGGGGACTATGGCTACACCTTC. It translates to CASDGGRGDYGYTF. The J gene is TRBJ1-2, the V gene TRBV9; 7 bases fit TRBD1. V lost 7 bases and J lost 3; bases outside the gene matches: 9. Germline-derived CDR1 and CDR2 are SGDLS and YYNGEE. The CDR3 is made up of 14 amino acids. The variable domain in full, completed from reference TRBV9 and TRBJ1-2, reads DSGVTQTPKHLITATGQRVTLRCSPRSGDLSVYWYQQSLDQGLQFLIQYYNGEERAKGNILERFSAQQFPDLHSELNLSSLELGDSALYFCASDGGRGDYGYTFGSGTRLTVV.

J is TRBJ2-3 and V is TRBV4-3, with D possibly TRBD2 on 6 matching bases. The CDR3 runs 16 residues. Trimming took 0 bases from V and 3 from J, leaving 13 bases between them. CDR1 LGHNA and CDR2 YSLEER come from the germline V gene. The CDR3 DNA sequence: TGCGCCAGCAGCCAAGATCGAGGGACTGGGACAGATACGCAGTATTTT. It specifies CASSQDRGTGTDTQYF.

In nucleotides, the CDR3 is TGTGCCAGCAAAGCCGTTTTGGGTGGTTCAGGCGCACCCCAAGAGACCCAGTACTTC. Translated: CASKAVLGGSGAPQETQYF. J is TRBJ2-5 and V is TRBV6-1; no clear D. V lost 7 bases and J lost 1, with 28 bases in between. The CDR3 loop spans 19 amino acids. In germline, CDR1 is MNHNS, CDR2 SASEGT.

This clone has a handful of counts. The J gene is TRBJ1-2, the V gene TRBV27, with D possibly being TRBD1 (5 bases). V lost 3 bases to trimming and J lost 4 bases, with 9 bases between them. This CDR3 has 13 amino acids. Germline loops: CDR1 MNHEY, CDR2 SMNVEV (reference sequence). In DNA, the CDR3 is TGTGCCAGCAGTTTTTCCGGGACCTATGGCTACACCTTC. As protein: CASSFSGTYGYTF.

To note about this clone: Possible read error: a much larger clone is one base away. The conserved final phenylalanine or tryptophan is absent from the CDR3, which likely points to a read error. The chain couples TRBV5-1 to TRBJ2-4; maybe TRBD1 (5 bases). With 3 bases removed from V and 0 bases from J, the gap between germline ends came to 10 bases. CDR1 is SGHRS and CDR2 is YFSETQ in the germline V gene. CDR3 length: 15 residues. The CDR3 DNA sequence: TGCGCCAGCAGCTACTCACAGGCAGCCAAAAACATTCAGTACTCC. This codes for CASSYSQAAKNIQYS.

At least ten counts were recorded for this clone. The J gene is TRBJ1-5, the V gene TRBV19; a weak D match, TRBD1 (6 bases). V lost 5 bases and J 0 bases, leaving 11 bases between the germline ends. This CDR3 region has 15 residues. CDR1 and CDR2 (germline): LNHDA, SQIVND (reference sequence). The CDR3 region is CASSARQDSNQPQHF. The CDR3 nucleotides read TGTGCCAGTAGTGCCCGACAGGATAGCAATCAGCCCCAGCATTTT.

The V gene is TRBV7-3, the J gene TRBJ1-5; unclear D gene. Between the trimmed V and J ends, which lost 2 bases and 5 bases, there was a span of 7 bases. Per germline, CDR1 SGHTA and CDR2 FQGTGA. The CDR3 consists of 13 residues. The CDR3 loop is CASSLQKDQPQHF. The DNA for the CDR3 is TGTGCCAGCAGCTTACAGAAGGATCAGCCCCAGCATTTT. Full variable domain (missing parts from reference TRBV7-3 and TRBJ1-5): GAGVSQTPSNKVTEKGKYVELRCDPISGHTALYWYRQSLGQGPEFLIYFQGTGAADDSGLPNDRFFAVRPEGSVSTLKIQRTERGDSAVYLCASSLQKDQPQHFGDGTRLSIL.

This clone has a count of ten or more. This chain joins TRBV6-1 and TRBJ2-3; D is possibly TRBD2 (7 bases). V shed 2 bases and J shed 4 bases, with 13 bases lying between them. Germline CDR1 and CDR2: MNHNS and SASEGT. The CDR3 runs 15 residues. In DNA, the CDR3 is TGTGCCAGCAGTGAAATAGGGGGGGGTCCAGATACGCAGTATTTT. Its translation: CASSEIGGGPDTQYF.

In its sample, this clone was seen many times. The J gene is TRBJ2-7, the V gene TRBV6-4, with TRBD2 matching 10 bases. CDR3 length: 20 amino acids. The germline gives CDR1 MRHNA, CDR2 SNTAGT. With 0 bases clipped from V and 4 bases from J, the junction kept 18 bases outside the gene matches. The CDR3: CASSDSFSWASGRVEYEQYF. The CDR3, as DNA: TGTGCCAGCAGTGACTCCTTTAGTTGGGCTAGCGGGAGAGTTGAGTACGAGCAGTACTTC.

This clone was seen repeatedly, ten times or more. J is TRBJ2-5 and V is TRBV27, with a tentative D call TRBD1 (5 bases). The CDR3 has 13 residues. V lost 4 bases and J 5 bases, leaving 11 bases between the germline ends. Germline V CDR1 and CDR2: MNHEY, SMNVEV (reference sequence). The CDR3, as DNA: TGTGCCAGCAGTTACCAGTGGGGCGAGACCCAGTACTTC. It specifies CASSYQWGETQYF.

The genes are TRBV5-1 and TRBJ2-7; 8 bases match TRBD1. J was trimmed by 2 bases and V by 0 bases; bases with no gene match: 1. CDR1 SGHRS and CDR2 YFSETQ come from the germline V gene. This CDR3 contains 14 residues. CDR3 protein: CASSLEDRAYEQYF. For the CDR3, the DNA is TGCGCCAGCAGCTTGGAGGACAGGGCCTACGAGCAGTACTTC.

The chain carries TRBV24-1 and TRBJ2-2, with 8 bases lining up with TRBD1. Trimming at V came to 7 bases and at J to 6 bases, leaving 3 bases not matched to a gene. CDR3 length equals 13 residues. The germline gives CDR1 KGHDR, CDR2 SFDVKD. The CDR3 DNA reads as TGTGCCACCAGACAGGGGGATCCCGGGGAGCTGTTTTTT. Amino acids: CATRQGDPGELFF.

Relative to its sample, this clone is medium-sized. The chain employs TRBV4-1 and TRBJ1-2, with no clear D. V gave up 4 bases and J gave up 2 bases, with 17 bases separating them. Germline V lookup: CDR1 MGHRA, CDR2 YSYEKL. This CDR3 comprises 16 residues. CDR3 sequence: CASSPGKWGSNYGYTF. CDR3 coding DNA: TGCGCCAGCAGCCCGGGTAAATGGGGATCGAACTATGGCTACACCTTC.

The table lists this clone with many counts. V and J are TRBV4-2 and TRBJ1-1; the D gene is possibly TRBD1 (5 bases). CDR1 is LGHNA, CDR2 YNFKEQ, per germline. This CDR3 spans 13 amino acids. V was clipped by 0 bases and J by 6 bases, with 8 bases between them. CDR3 amino acids: CASSQEWGAEAFF. CDR3 nucleotides: TGTGCCAGCAGCCAAGAATGGGGGGCTGAAGCTTTCTTT.